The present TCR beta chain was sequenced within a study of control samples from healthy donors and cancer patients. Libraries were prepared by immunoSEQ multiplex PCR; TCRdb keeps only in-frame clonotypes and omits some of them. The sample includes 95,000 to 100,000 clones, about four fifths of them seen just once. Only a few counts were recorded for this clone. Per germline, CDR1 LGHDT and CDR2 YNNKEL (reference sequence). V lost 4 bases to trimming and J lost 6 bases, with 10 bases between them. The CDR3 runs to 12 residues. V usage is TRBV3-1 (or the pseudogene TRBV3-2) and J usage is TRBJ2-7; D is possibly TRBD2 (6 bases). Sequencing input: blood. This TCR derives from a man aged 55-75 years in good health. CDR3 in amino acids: CASSRMEGEQYF. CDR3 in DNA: TGTGCCAGCAGCCGCATGGAGGGCGAGCAGTACTTC.